This TCR beta chain was documented in a study of early T cells in non-severe SARS-CoV-2 infection (dated by TCRdb to the early 2020s). Background on the whole study: Bulk RNA from unsorted whole blood was used for TCR sequencing, so alpha and beta chains could not be paired. General study outcomes and caveats: VDJdb matching was skewed toward anti-spike CD8 responses and likely underestimated virus-specific expansions by missing private and CD4 specificities.

V has 8 bases trimmed and J has 1 base trimmed; junction bases matching no gene number 5. Including cysteine and phenylalanine, the CDR3 has 14 amino acids. Only CDR3 DNA remains: 42 bases, in frame from the first base. In the germline V gene (reference sequence), CDR1 corresponds to MNHEY and CDR2 to SMNVEV. A case-control design nested within a healthcare worker cohort in London, UK, was used, with weekly nasopharyngeal swab PCR tests and blood sampling performed. Healthcare workers were recruited between 23 and 31 March 2020, during the week of the UK lockdown, and were followed weekly for up to 16 weeks. This clonotype was counted at least ten times. Its specific antigen is unknown. No much larger clone exists at a distance of one base, and base qualities are not known. The library was made by 5' RACE. TCRdb names NextSeq 500 as the instrument used. In the TCR library protocol, unique molecular identifiers were attached to individual cDNA molecules to correct for PCR bias and sequencing error. Both TCR alpha and beta chains were sequenced, and tight co-correlation was observed between alpha and beta sequence abundances in each sample. The source study handled its data this way. Decombinator V4 was used to perform V gene, J gene and CDR3 annotation of TCR sequences. Expanded TCRs were defined as changing significantly between any two time points under a Poisson model with p below 0.0001. Abundances of TCRs were expressed as counts per million after normalisation to the total number of TCRs sequenced in each sample. MAIT TCRs were defined by TRAV1-2 paired with TRAJ12, TRAJ20 or TRAJ33, and iNKT TCRs by TRAV10 paired with TRAJ18. VDJdb, accessed 1 November 2021, was searched for CMV, EBV and SARS-CoV-2 annotated TCRs, with TCRs annotated for multiple antigens excluded. The public reads were run again by TCRdb, first through fastp at Q25 and then through MiXCR, and only productive beta chains were kept. Each entry is one CDR3 protein sequence, shown with its most common DNA and genes. TCRdb, rather than the study authors, made the V and J calls. The sample table records roughly 66,000 distinct CDR3 sequences; 9.1% of these occur just once. Roughly 3.2% of the sample is taken by the ten largest.

Sequencing used whole blood. The sequence was obtained from an adult who was a healthcare worker with PCR-confirmed SARS-CoV-2 infection or an uninfected control (not recorded which). The chain joins TRBV27 to TRBJ2-1, and TRBD2 matches 7 of the central bases. CDR3 sequence: CASHRGGSYNEQFF. The DNA sequence is given as TGTGCCAGCCACCGGGGAGGGTCCTACAATGAGCAGTTCTTC.